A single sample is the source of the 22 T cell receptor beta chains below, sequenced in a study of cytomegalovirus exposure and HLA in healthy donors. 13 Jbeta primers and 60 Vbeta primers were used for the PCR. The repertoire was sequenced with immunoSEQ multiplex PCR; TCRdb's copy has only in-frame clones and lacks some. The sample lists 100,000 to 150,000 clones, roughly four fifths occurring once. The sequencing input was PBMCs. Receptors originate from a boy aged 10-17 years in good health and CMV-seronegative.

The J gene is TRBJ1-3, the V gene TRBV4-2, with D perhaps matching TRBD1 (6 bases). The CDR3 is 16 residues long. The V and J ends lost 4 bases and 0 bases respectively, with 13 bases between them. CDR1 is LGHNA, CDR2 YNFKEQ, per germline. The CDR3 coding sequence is TGTGCCAGCAGCCTCCGGACAGCACTCTCTGGAAACACCATATATTTT. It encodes CASSLRTALSGNTIYF.

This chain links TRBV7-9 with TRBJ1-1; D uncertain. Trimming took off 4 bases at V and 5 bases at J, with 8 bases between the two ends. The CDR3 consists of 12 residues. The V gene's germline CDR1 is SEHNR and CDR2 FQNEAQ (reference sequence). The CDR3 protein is CASSSLVTEAFF. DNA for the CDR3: TGTGCCAGCAGCTCCCTCGTGACTGAAGCTTTCTTT.

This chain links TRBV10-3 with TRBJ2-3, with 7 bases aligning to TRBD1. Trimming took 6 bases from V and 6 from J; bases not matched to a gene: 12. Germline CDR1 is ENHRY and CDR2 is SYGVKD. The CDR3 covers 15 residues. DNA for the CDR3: TGTGCCATCAGCCTGAGGACAGGTTCCCTTGATACGCAGTATTTT. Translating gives CAISLRTGSLDTQYF.

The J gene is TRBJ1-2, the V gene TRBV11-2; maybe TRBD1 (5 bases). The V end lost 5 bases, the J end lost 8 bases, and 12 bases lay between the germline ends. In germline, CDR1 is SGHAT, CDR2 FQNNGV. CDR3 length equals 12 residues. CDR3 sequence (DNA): TGTGCCAGCAGCACCGCCTGGACAGGCTACACCTTC. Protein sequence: CASSTAWTGYTF.

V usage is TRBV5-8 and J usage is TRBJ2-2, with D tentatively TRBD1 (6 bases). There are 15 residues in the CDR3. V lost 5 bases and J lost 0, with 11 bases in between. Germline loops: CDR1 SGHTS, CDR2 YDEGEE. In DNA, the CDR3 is TGTGCCAGCAGTCCAGGGGATACGAACACCGGGGAGCTGTTTTTT. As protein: CASSPGDTNTGELFF.

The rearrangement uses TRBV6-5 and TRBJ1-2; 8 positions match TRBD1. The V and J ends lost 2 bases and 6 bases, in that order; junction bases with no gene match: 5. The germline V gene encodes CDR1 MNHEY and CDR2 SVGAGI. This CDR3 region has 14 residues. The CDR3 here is CASSYAGQVDGYTF. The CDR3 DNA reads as TGTGCCAGCAGTTACGCGGGACAGGTGGATGGCTACACCTTC.

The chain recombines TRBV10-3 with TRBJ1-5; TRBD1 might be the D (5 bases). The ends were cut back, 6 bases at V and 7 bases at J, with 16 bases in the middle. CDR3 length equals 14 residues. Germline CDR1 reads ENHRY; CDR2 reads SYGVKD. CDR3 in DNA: TGTGCCATCAGCCTGACAGAAGTGGGCCAGCCCCAGCATTTT. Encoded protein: CAISLTEVGQPQHF.

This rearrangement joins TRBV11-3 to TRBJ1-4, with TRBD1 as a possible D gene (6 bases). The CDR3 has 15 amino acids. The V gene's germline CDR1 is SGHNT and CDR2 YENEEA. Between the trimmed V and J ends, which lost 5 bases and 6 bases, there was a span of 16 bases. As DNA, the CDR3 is TGTGCCAGCAGCACCGGACAGCTCGGGGATGAAAAACTGTTTTTT. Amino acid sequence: CASSTGQLGDEKLFF.

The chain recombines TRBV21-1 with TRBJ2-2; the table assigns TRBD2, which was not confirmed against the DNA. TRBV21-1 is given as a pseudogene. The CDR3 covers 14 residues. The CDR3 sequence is CASSKAPFGGELFF. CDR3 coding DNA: TGTGCCAGCAGCAAAGCCCCTTTCGGCGGGGAGCTGTTTTTT.

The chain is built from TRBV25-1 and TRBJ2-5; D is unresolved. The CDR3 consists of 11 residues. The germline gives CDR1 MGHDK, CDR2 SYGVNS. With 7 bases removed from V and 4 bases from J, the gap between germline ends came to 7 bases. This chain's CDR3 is CASKIGETQYF. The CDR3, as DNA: TGTGCCAGCAAGATCGGAGAGACCCAGTACTTC.

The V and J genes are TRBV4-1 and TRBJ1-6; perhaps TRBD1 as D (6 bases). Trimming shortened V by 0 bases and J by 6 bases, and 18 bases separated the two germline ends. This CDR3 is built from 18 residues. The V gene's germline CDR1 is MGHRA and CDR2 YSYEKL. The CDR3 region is CASSQDTPPGAFNSPLHF. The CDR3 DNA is TGCGCCAGCAGCCAAGATACCCCGCCAGGGGCCTTTAATTCACCCCTCCACTTT.

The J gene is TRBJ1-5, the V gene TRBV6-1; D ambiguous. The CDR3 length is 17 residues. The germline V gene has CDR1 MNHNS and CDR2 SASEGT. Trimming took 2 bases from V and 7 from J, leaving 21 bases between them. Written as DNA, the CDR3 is TGTGCCAGCAGTGAATCATTGGCGACTGCGTCTAGGCAGCCCCAGCATTTT. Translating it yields CASSESLATASRQPQHF.

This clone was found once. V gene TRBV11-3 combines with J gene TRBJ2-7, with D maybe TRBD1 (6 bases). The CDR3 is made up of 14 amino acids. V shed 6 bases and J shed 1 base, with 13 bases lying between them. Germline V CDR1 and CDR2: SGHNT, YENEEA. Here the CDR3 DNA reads TGTGCCAGCAGGCCCGGGCAGGGGTCCTACGAGCAGTACTTC. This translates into CASRPGQGSYEQYF.

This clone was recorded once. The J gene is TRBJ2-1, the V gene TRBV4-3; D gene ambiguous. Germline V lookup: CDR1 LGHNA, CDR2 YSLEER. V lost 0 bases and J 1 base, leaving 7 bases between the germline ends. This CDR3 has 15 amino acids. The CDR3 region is CASSQEYGSYNEQFF. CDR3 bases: TGCGCCAGCAGCCAAGAGTACGGTTCCTACAATGAGCAGTTCTTC.

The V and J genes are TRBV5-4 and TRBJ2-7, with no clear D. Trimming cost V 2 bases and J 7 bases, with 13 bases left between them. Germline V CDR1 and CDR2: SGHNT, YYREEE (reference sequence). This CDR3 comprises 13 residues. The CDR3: CASSFPDSTEQYF. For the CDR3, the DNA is TGTGCCAGCAGCTTCCCTGACTCGACTGAGCAGTACTTC.

The CDR3 here is CASSHGTGGGGTQYF. The CDR3 DNA is TGTGCCAGCAGCCATGGGACAGGGGGCGGAGGGACCCAGTACTTC. The V call is TRBV4-2, the J call TRBJ2-5, with 12 bases identical to TRBD1. Germline CDR1 and CDR2: LGHNA and YNFKEQ. With V trimmed by 3 bases and J by 7 bases, 6 bases remained unmatched. The CDR3 sequence is 15 residues long.

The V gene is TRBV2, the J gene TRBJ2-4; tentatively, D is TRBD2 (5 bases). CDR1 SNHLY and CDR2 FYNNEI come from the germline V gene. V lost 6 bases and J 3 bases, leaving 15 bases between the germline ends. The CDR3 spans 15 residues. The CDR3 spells CASSGPEESKNIQYF. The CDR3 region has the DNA TGTGCCAGCAGCGGTCCGGAGGAAAGCAAAAACATTCAGTACTTC. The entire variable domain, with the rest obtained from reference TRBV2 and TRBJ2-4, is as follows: EPEVTQTPSHQVTQMGQEVILRCVPISNHLYFYWYRQILGQKVEFLVSFYNNEISEKSEIFDDQFSVERPDGSNFTLKIRSTKLEDSAMYFCASSGPEESKNIQYFGAGTRLSVL.

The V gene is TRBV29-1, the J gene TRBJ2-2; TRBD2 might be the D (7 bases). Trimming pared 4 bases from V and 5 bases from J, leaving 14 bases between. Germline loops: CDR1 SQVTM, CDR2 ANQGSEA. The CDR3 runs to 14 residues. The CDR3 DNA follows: TGCAGCGTTGTAAAGGGGGGGTTTACCGGGGAGCTGTTTTTT. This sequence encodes CSVVKGGFTGELFF.

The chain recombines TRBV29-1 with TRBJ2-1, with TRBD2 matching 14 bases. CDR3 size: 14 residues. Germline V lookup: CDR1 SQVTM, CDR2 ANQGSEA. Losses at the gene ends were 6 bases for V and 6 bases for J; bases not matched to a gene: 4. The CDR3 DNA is TGCAGCGTAGAGGGACTAGCGGGAGCCAATGAGCAGTTCTTC. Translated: CSVEGLAGANEQFF.

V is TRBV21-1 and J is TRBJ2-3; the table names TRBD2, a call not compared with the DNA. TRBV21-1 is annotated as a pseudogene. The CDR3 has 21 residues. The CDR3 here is CASSKALRGLAGGPLPDTQYF. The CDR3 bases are TGTGCCAGCAGCAAAGCGCTTCGGGGACTAGCGGGGGGACCCCTCCCAGATACGCAGTATTTT.

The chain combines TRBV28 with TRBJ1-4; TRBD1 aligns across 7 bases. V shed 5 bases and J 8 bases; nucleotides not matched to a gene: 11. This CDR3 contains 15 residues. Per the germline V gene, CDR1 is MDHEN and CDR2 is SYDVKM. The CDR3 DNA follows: TGTGCCAGCAGTACAAACAGGGGAATTAAAGAAAAACTGTTTTTT. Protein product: CASSTNRGIKEKLFF.

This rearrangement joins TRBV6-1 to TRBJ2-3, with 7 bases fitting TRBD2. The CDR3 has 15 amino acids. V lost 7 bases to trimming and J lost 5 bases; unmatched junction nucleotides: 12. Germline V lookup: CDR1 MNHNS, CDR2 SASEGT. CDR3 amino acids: CASIKNAASGDTQYF. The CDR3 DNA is TGTGCCAGCATTAAAAATGCGGCTAGCGGAGATACGCAGTATTTT.